Only one count was recorded for the clone carrying this T cell receptor (beta chain). This entry comes from a study of blood T cell repertoires in COVID-19. Study details: Both acute and convalescent COVID-19 samples were obtained from the United States, Italy and Spain. The cDNA or gDNA used as material had been derived from T cells, B-cell-depleted T cells, or PBMCs.

V was clipped by 2 bases and J by 0 bases, with 13 bases between them. The length of the CDR3 is 16 residues. Germline values: CDR1 SGHTA, CDR2 FQGNSA. Authors' data handling: Reference gene primer amplification yielded estimated nucleated cell counts. The table came from immunoSEQ multiplex PCR; TCRdb's copy has only in-frame clones and leaves some out. The V and J calls and the clone size are those of that table, but D and trimming were determined from the DNA. The repertoire holds roughly 30,000 clones, with about 70% as singletons. The rearrangement links TRBV7-2 to TRBJ1-1; D perhaps matches TRBD1 (6 bases). Specimen: peripheral blood. This clonotype was sampled from a human donor in a cohort sampled during active COVID-19. The CDR3 nucleotides are TGTGCCAGCAGCTTAAGAGGACAGAAATTGAACACTGAAGCTTTCTTT. Its translation is CASSLRGQKLNTEAFF.